The 13 T cell receptor beta chains presented below share a single source sample, sequenced in a study of cytomegalovirus exposure and HLA in healthy donors. The PCR was carried out with 60 Vbeta primers and 13 Jbeta primers. Method: immunoSEQ multiplex PCR; TCRdb's copy keeps in-frame clones and lacks some. Counted here are approximately 130,000 clones, less than 90% occurring once; the ten biggest clones make up less than 2%. Sequenced: PBMCs. The receptors shown here come from a man aged 35-49 years in good health and CMV-seronegative.

This chain uses TRBV9 with TRBJ1-4; 10 bases agree with TRBD1. Germline V gene sequence: CDR1 SGDLS, CDR2 YYNGEE. With 2 bases clipped from V and 7 bases from J, the junction kept 5 bases outside the gene matches. The CDR3 spans 15 residues. The CDR3 nucleotides are TGTGCCAGCAGCGTTGGGGGGGACAGGGGTGAAAAACTGTTTTTT. This codes for CASSVGGDRGEKLFF.

V and J are TRBV18 and TRBJ1-4, with 7 positions matching TRBD1. CDR1 is KGHSH, CDR2 LQKENI, per germline. Germline trimming cut 0 bases from V and 2 bases from J; bases unmatched to any gene: 3. This CDR3 region has 16 residues. CDR3 sequence (DNA): TGTGCCAGCTCACCACCGGGACAGAAGACTAATGAAAAACTGTTTTTT. Translated: CASSPPGQKTNEKLFF.

In its sample, this clone was seen a few times. V and J are TRBV11-3 and TRBJ2-7; 9 bases fit TRBD1. J gave up 5 bases and V 6 bases, and 5 bases lay outside the gene matches. The CDR3 has 13 residues. Germline CDR1 and CDR2: SGHNT and YENEEA. The CDR3 here is CASSRTGGDEQYF. The CDR3 nucleotides are TGTGCCAGCAGTCGTACAGGGGGCGACGAGCAGTACTTC.

The V and J genes are TRBV25-1 and TRBJ1-1; unclear D gene. V was pared by 1 base and J by 5 bases, with 8 bases between. CDR1 is MGHDK, CDR2 SYGVNS, per germline. The CDR3 is 13 amino acids. The CDR3 DNA sequence: TGTGCCAGCAGTGAATTGTGGGAGACTGAAGCTTTCTTT. Its protein is CASSELWETEAFF.

The chain recombines TRBV5-4 with TRBJ1-2; a possible D gene is TRBD1 (5 bases). In germline, CDR1 is SGHNT, CDR2 YYREEE (reference sequence). CDR3 length: 13 amino acids. Trimming shortened V by 4 bases and J by 8 bases, and 15 bases separated the two germline ends. The CDR3 coding sequence is TGTGCCAGCAGCCCCCCGCAGGGTAGAGGCTACACCTTC. Residues: CASSPPQGRGYTF.

This chain joins TRBV11-1 and TRBJ1-2; TRBD1 agrees at 12 bases. The CDR3 contains 16 residues. J gave up 6 bases and V 3 bases, and 8 bases lay outside the gene matches. Germline lookup yields CDR1 SGHAT and CDR2 FQDESV (reference sequence). The CDR3 protein is CASSLGDRGRQDGYTF. In DNA form, the CDR3 reads TGTGCCAGCAGCTTGGGGGACAGGGGGCGTCAAGATGGCTACACCTTC.

This sequence joins TRBV4-3 and TRBJ1-2, with 7 bases that match TRBD1. Per germline, CDR1 LGHNA and CDR2 YSLEER. The CDR3 runs 16 residues. Trimming removed 0 bases from V and 2 bases from J; junction bases left unmatched: 6. CDR3 coding DNA: TGCGCCAGCAGCCAAGATATGGCAGGGGGGAACTATGGCTACACCTTC. Its translation: CASSQDMAGGNYGYTF.

V usage is TRBV5-1 and J usage is TRBJ2-1; 7 positions agree with TRBD2. Germline CDR1 SGHRS, CDR2 YFSETQ. J lost 0 bases, V lost 3 bases, and 3 bases had no gene match. CDR3 length: 15 residues. CDR3 in amino acids: CASSSAGDSYNEQFF. CDR3 DNA: TGCGCCAGCAGCTCGGCGGGAGACTCCTACAATGAGCAGTTCTTC.

V gene TRBV28 combines with J gene TRBJ1-2; 12 nucleotides align to TRBD1. The CDR3 consists of 17 residues. The V gene end was trimmed by 3 bases and the J gene end by 4 bases; junction bases not matched to a gene: 9. Germline assignment: CDR1 MDHEN and CDR2 SYDVKM. This CDR3 reads CASSFGDRGLIGYGYTF. For the CDR3, the DNA is TGTGCCAGCAGTTTTGGGGACAGGGGGCTGATAGGCTATGGCTACACCTTC.

In its sample, this clone was seen a few times. The rearrangement uses TRBV27 and TRBJ2-1; tentative D call: TRBD2 (7 bases). The length of the CDR3 is 15 residues. Per the germline V gene, CDR1 is MNHEY and CDR2 is SMNVEV (reference sequence). V shed 0 bases and J shed 2 bases, with 8 bases lying between them. In DNA form, the CDR3 reads TGTGCCAGCAGTTTATCAGGGGGGGCCTACAATGAGCAGTTCTTC. Translated: CASSLSGGAYNEQFF.

This clone was counted a few times. The rearrangement joins TRBV10-3 to TRBJ1-1; D gene ambiguous. The CDR3 has 12 residues. CDR1 is ENHRY, CDR2 SYGVKD, per germline. V was shortened by 9 bases and J by 1 base, with 9 bases between the two germline ends. This chain's CDR3 is CAIRSENTEAFF. The CDR3 DNA is TGTGCCATACGGTCCGAGAACACTGAAGCTTTCTTT.

The chain employs TRBV5-1 and TRBJ2-7; tentatively, D is TRBD2 (6 bases). Germline CDR1 SGHRS, CDR2 YFSETQ. This CDR3 has 15 amino acids. V gave up 4 bases and J gave up 2 bases, with 16 bases separating them. CDR3 sequence (DNA): TGCGCCAGCAGCGAATACGGAGGGGCCGCCTACGAGCAGTACTTC. It translates to CASSEYGGAAYEQYF.

This clone was seen a few times. This chain uses TRBV4-1 with TRBJ1-5, with TRBD1 as a possible D gene (5 bases). This CDR3 has 15 amino acids. The germline V and J ends were trimmed by 3 bases and 1 base, with 10 bases remaining between them. Germline CDR1 MGHRA, CDR2 YSYEKL. The CDR3 bases are TGCGCCAGCAGCCATGCCGGGGGGAGCAATCAGCCCCAGCATTTT. Protein: CASSHAGGSNQPQHF.